One sample yielded the 17 T cell receptor beta chains listed below, sequenced in a study of cytomegalovirus exposure and HLA in healthy donors. Primers: 60 Vbeta forward and 13 Jbeta reverse. Assay used: immunoSEQ multiplex PCR; TCRdb lists only in-frame clones, some missing. The table shows 150,000 or so clones, with 83% occurring only once. Material for sequencing was PBMCs. These receptors came from a man in his fifties in good health and CMV-seropositive.

The sample holds one count of this clone. The chain employs TRBV27 and TRBJ2-3; D is unclear. This CDR3 is 16 amino acids long. Trimming took 2 bases from V and 0 from J, leaving 12 bases between them. The germline gives CDR1 MNHEY, CDR2 SMNVEV (reference sequence). CDR3 sequence reads: CASSLVSEPSTDTQYF. The CDR3 coding sequence is TGTGCCAGCAGTTTAGTCTCAGAACCCAGCACAGATACGCAGTATTTT.

This rearrangement joins TRBV28 to TRBJ2-7; D remains ambiguous. The CDR3 is made up of 14 amino acids. V was trimmed by 3 bases and J by 6 bases, leaving 15 bases between them. Germline CDR1 MDHEN, CDR2 SYDVKM. In DNA form, the CDR3 reads TGTGCCAGCAGTTTCCCCGTCGACCGCGGCGAGCAGTACTTC. Translation gives CASSFPVDRGEQYF.

This chain joins TRBV19 and TRBJ1-5; the match to TRBD1 covers 7 bases. The CDR3 spans 19 residues. Germline CDR1 is LNHDA and CDR2 is SQIVND (reference sequence). V gave up 7 bases and J gave up 7 bases; unmatched junction bases: 25. In DNA form, the CDR3 reads TGTGCCAGTAAACGGTCCGTGACAGGGCCTGTGAGTTGGCCCCAGCCCCAGCATTTT. Protein: CASKRSVTGPVSWPQPQHF.

CDR3 residues: CASRQNRDSRRNEQFF. CDR3 in DNA: TGTGCCAGCAGACAAAACCGGGACTCCCGCCGTAATGAGCAGTTCTTC. The V and J genes are TRBV7-9 and TRBJ2-1; D may be TRBD2 (6 bases). CDR1 is SEHNR and CDR2 is FQNEAQ in the germline V gene (reference sequence). This CDR3 comprises 16 residues. The ends were cut back, 6 bases at V and 7 bases at J, with 22 bases in the middle.

The chain employs TRBV9 and TRBJ2-5; 10 bases are shared with TRBD2. The CDR3 has 15 amino acids. Germline CDR1 and CDR2: SGDLS and YYNGEE. Germline trimming cut 0 bases from V and 5 bases from J; bases unmatched to any gene: 4. The DNA for the CDR3 is TGTGCCAGCAGCGTAGAAGCACTAGCGGGGGAGACCCAGTACTTC. Its protein product is CASSVEALAGETQYF.

This chain uses TRBV11-1 with TRBJ2-5, with a tentative D call TRBD2 (5 bases). In germline, CDR1 is SGHAT, CDR2 FQDESV (reference sequence). The CDR3 sequence is 14 residues long. V lost 0 bases to trimming and J lost 9 bases, with 14 bases between them. In nucleotides, the CDR3 is TGTGCCAGCAGCTTAGCGGGGAGCCAGAGACCCCAGTACTTC. Translating gives CASSLAGSQRPQYF.

The chain has TRBV27 and TRBJ1-1; 8 bases line up with TRBD1. With 5 bases clipped from V and 0 bases from J, the junction kept 5 bases outside the gene matches. Germline V gene data show CDR1 as MNHEY and CDR2 as SMNVEV (reference sequence). The CDR3 consists of 15 residues. The CDR3: CASSRRQGMNTEAFF. DNA of the CDR3: TGTGCCAGCAGTCGGCGACAGGGGATGAACACTGAAGCTTTCTTT.

For the CDR3, the DNA is TGTGCCAGCAGCTTAGACGGGGTCGATGGCTACACCTTC. It yields the protein CASSLDGVDGYTF. This chain uses TRBV7-9 with TRBJ1-2; D uncertain. Germline V gives CDR1 SEHNR, CDR2 FQNEAQ (reference sequence). CDR3 length: 13 residues. The V end was cut by 1 base, the J end by 6 bases, with 9 bases between.

This clone appeared a few times. V usage is TRBV6-5 and J usage is TRBJ1-1; D may be TRBD1 (5 bases). The V end was cut by 5 bases, the J end by 10 bases, with 14 bases between. This CDR3 comprises 12 residues. CDR1 is MNHEY and CDR2 is SVGAGI in the germline V gene. The CDR3 nucleotides read TGTGCCAGCAGTAACCTCCAGGGCGTAGCTTTCTTT. It is translated as CASSNLQGVAFF.

The chain combines TRBV29-1 with TRBJ2-3; 9 bases are a match to TRBD2. Unmatched junction bases numbered 5, after V lost 7 bases and J lost 0 bases. The V gene's germline CDR1 is SQVTM and CDR2 ANQGSEA. The CDR3 is 14 residues long. In DNA, the CDR3 is TGCAGCGGACAAACTAGCGGGAGCACAGATACGCAGTATTTT. Protein sequence: CSGQTSGSTDTQYF.

J is TRBJ1-4 and V is TRBV6-4; D might be TRBD1 (5 bases). This CDR3 is 14 amino acids long. The germline V gene encodes CDR1 MRHNA and CDR2 SNTAGT. V lost 6 bases to trimming and J lost 0 bases, with 8 bases between them. CDR3 coding DNA: TGTGCCAGCAGCTTGACAGCAACTAATGAAAAACTGTTTTTT. It codes for CASSLTATNEKLFF.

The J gene is TRBJ2-7, the V gene TRBV12-1; the table calls TRBD2, which could not be checked here. TRBV12-1 is a listed pseudogene. The CDR3 runs to 13 residues. The CDR3 nucleotides read TGTGACTCACAGCGGGAGGGACGAGGCGAGCAGTACTTC. It encodes CDSQREGRGEQYF.

The V and J genes are TRBV5-1 and TRBJ1-2, with 7 bases lining up with TRBD1. The CDR3 is 13 residues long. V trimming: 4 bases; J trimming: 7 bases; junction bases outside the gene matches: 7. Per the germline V gene, CDR1 is SGHRS and CDR2 is YFSETQ. CDR3 sequence (DNA): TGCGCCAGCAGCGACAGGGTGGCGGTTGGCTACACCTTC. This sequence encodes CASSDRVAVGYTF. The full variable domain, in which reference TRBV5-1 and TRBJ1-2 provide the parts outside the CDR3, is KAGVTQTPRYLIKTRGQQVTLSCSPISGHRSVSWYQQTPGQGLQFLFEYFSETQRNKGNFPGRFSGRQFSNSRSEMNVSTLELGDSALYLCASSDRVAVGYTFGSGTRLTVV.

V and J are TRBV7-2 and TRBJ1-1; maybe TRBD1 (5 bases). Germline CDR1 SGHTA, CDR2 FQGNSA. V gave up 6 bases and J gave up 5 bases, with 19 bases separating them. This CDR3 spans 15 amino acids. CDR3 nucleotides: TGTGCCAGCAGGGTATGGGGCGCGGCGGGGACTGAAGCTTTCTTT. This translates into CASRVWGAAGTEAFF.

This clone has a single count. This chain connects TRBV5-4 to TRBJ2-3; D is unclear. From germline, CDR1 is SGHNT and CDR2 YYREEE (reference sequence). V was shortened by 0 bases and J by 4 bases, with 6 bases between the two germline ends. CDR3 length: 13 amino acids. The CDR3, as DNA: TGTGCCAGCAGCTTGGTAGCAGCAGATACGCAGTATTTT. It translates to CASSLVAADTQYF. Variable domain in full (rest from reference TRBV5-4 and TRBJ2-3): ETGVTQSPTHLIKTRGQQVTLRCSSQSGHNTVSWYQQALGQGPQFIFQYYREEENGRGNFPPRFSGLQFPNYSSELNVNALELDDSALYLCASSLVAADTQYFGPGTRLTVL.

The genes are TRBV10-1 and TRBJ2-1; D might be TRBD2 (6 bases). Germline-derived CDR1 and CDR2 are WNHNN and SYGVQD (reference sequence). Trimming pared 3 bases from V and 0 bases from J, leaving 12 bases between. The CDR3 has 16 residues. The CDR3 nucleotides are TGCGCCAGCAGTGAAACCAGGGACTGCTCCTACAATGAGCAGTTCTTC. This sequence encodes CASSETRDCSYNEQFF.

J is TRBJ2-7 and V is TRBV19; 9 bases align to TRBD2. Germline loops: CDR1 LNHDA, CDR2 SQIVND (reference sequence). The CDR3 loop spans 15 amino acids. The V segment lost 1 base and the J segment 3 bases; nucleotides outside the gene matches: 4. CDR3 residues: CASSIGSGGNYEQYF. The CDR3 DNA follows: TGTGCCAGTAGTATAGGAAGCGGGGGGAACTACGAGCAGTACTTC.